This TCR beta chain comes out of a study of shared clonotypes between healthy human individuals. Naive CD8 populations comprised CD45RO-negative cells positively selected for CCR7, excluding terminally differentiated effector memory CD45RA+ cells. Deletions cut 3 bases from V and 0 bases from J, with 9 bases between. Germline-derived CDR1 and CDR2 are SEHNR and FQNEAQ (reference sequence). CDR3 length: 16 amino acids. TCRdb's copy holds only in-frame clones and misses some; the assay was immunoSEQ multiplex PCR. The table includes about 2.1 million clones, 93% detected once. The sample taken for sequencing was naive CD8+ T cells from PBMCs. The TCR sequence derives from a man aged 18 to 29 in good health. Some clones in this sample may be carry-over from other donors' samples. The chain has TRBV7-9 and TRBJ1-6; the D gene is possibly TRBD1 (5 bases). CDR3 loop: CASSFPDSSYNSPLHF. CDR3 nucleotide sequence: TGTGCCAGCAGCTTCCCCGACAGCTCCTATAATTCACCCCTCCACTTT.